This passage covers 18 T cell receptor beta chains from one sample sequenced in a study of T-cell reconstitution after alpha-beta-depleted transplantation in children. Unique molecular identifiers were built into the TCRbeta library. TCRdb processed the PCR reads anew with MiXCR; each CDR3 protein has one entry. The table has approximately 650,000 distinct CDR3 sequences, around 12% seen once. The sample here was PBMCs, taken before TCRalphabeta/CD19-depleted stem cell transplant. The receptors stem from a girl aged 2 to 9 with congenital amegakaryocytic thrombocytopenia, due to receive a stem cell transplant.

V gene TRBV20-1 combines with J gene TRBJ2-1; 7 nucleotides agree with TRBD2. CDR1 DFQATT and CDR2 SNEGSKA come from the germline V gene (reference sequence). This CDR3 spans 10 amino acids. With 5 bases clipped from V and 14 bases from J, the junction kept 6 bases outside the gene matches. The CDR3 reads CSAGGGREFF. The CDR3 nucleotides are TGCAGTGCTGGGGGGGGGAGGGAGTTCTTC.

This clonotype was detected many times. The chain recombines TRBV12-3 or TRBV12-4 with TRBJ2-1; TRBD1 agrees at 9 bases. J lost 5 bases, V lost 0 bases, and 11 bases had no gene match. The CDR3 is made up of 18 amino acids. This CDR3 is CASSLAGQGIGVHNEQFF. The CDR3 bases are TGTGCCAGCAGTTTAGCGGGACAGGGTATCGGAGTGCACAATGAGCAGTTCTTC.

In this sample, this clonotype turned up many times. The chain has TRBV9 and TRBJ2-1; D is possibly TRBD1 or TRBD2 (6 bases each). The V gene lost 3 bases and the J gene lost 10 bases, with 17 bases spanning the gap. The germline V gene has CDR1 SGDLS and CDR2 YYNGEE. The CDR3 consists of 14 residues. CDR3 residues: CASSGKGGLREQFF. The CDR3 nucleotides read TGTGCCAGCAGCGGAAAGGGGGGTCTGCGGGAGCAGTTCTTC. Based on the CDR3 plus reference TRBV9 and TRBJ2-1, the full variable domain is DSGVTQTPKHLITATGQRVTLRCSPRSGDLSVYWYQQSLDQGLQFLIQYYNGEERAKGNILERFSAQQFPDLHSELNLSSLELGDSALYFCASSGKGGLREQFFGPGTRLTVL.

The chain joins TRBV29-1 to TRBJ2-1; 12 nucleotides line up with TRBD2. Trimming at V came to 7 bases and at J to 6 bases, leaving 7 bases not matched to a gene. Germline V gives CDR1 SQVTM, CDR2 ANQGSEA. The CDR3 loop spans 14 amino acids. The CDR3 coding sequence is TGCAGCGCGAGGACTAGCGGGGCCATCAATGAGCAGTTCTTC. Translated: CSARTSGAINEQFF.

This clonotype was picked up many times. Written as DNA, the CDR3 is TGTGCCAGCAGTGACGGACTAGCGGGAGAGGGCGATACGCAGTATTTT. It translates to CASSDGLAGEGDTQYF. V usage is TRBV6-1 and J usage is TRBJ2-3, with 13 bases lining up with TRBD2. Trimming at V came to 3 bases and at J to 6 bases, leaving 6 bases not matched to a gene. The CDR3 length is 16 residues. Germline V gene sequence: CDR1 MNHNS, CDR2 SASEGT.

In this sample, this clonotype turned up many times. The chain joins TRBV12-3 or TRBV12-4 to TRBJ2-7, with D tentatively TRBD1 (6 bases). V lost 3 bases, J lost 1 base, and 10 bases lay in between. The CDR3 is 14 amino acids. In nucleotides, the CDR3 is TGTGCCAGCAGTTTTACAGGGCTGTCCTACGAGCAGTACTTC. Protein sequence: CASSFTGLSYEQYF.

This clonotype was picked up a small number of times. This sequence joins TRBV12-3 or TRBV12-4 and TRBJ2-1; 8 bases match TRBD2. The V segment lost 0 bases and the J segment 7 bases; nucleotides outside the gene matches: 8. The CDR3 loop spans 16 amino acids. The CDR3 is CASSLALGGRRNEQFF. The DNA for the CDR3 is TGTGCCAGCAGTTTAGCGCTTGGCGGGAGGCGAAATGAGCAGTTCTTC.

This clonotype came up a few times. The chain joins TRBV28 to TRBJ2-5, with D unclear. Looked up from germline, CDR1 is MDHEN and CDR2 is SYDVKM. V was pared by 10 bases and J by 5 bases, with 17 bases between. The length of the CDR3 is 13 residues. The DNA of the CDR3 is TGTGCCACCCTAAAGAGGTTGGGGGAGACCCAGTACTTC. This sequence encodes CATLKRLGETQYF. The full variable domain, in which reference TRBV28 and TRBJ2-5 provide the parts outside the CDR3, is DVKVTQSSRYLVKRTGEKVFLECVQDMDHENMFWYRQDPGLGLRLIYFSYDVKMKEKGDIPEGYSVSREKKERFSLILESASTNQTSMYLCATLKRLGETQYFGPGTRLLVL.

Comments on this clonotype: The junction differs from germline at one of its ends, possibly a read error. The CDR3 DNA reads as TGCAGTGCAAGAGTCCCCCAAGGCACCGGGGAGCTGTTTTTT. This encodes CSARVPQGTGELFF. This chain joins TRBV20-1 and TRBJ2-2; D is uncertain. Germline CDR1 and CDR2: DFQATT and SNEGSKA (reference sequence). CDR3 length: 14 residues.

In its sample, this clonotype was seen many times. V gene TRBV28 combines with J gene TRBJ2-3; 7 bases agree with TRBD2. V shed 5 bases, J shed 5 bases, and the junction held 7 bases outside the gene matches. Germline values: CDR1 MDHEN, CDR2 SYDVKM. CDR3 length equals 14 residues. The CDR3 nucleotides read TGTGCCAGCAGTCCGGCAGGGAGGGTAGATACGCAGTATTTT. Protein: CASSPAGRVDTQYF.

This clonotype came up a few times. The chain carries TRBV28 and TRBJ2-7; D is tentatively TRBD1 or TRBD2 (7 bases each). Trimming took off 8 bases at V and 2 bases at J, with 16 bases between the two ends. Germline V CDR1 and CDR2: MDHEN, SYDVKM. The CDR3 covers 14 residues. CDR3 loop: CASEGASGPYEQYF. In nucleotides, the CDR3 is TGTGCCAGCGAGGGGGCTAGCGGTCCCTACGAGCAGTACTTC.

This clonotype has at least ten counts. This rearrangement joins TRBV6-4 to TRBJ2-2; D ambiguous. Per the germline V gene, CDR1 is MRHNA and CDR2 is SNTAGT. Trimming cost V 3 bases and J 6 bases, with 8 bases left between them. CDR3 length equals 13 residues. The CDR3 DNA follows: TGTGCCAGCAGTGAGGATCATCCCGGGGAGCTGTTTTTT. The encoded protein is CASSEDHPGELFF.

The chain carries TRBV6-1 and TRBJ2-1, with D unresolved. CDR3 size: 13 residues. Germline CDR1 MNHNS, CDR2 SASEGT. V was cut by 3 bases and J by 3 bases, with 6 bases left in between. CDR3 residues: CASSDPSYNEQFF. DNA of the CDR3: TGTGCCAGCAGTGACCCAAGCTACAATGAGCAGTTCTTC.

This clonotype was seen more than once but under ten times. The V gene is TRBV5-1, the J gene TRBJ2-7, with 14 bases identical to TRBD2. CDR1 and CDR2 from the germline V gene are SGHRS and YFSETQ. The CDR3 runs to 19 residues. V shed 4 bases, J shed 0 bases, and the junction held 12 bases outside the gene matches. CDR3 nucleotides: TGCGCCAGCAGCCAAAGACTAGCGGGAGGGCCCATTGCCTCCTACGAGCAGTACTTC. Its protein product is CASSQRLAGGPIASYEQYF.

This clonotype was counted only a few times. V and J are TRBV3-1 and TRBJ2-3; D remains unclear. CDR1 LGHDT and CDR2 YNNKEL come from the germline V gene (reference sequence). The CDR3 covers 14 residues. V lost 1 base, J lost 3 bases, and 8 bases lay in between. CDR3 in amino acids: CASSQVERTDTQYF. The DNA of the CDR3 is TGTGCCAGCAGCCAAGTTGAGAGGACAGATACGCAGTATTTT.

The CDR3 DNA is TGCGCCAGCAGCTCAGTGTCGGACGAGCAGTACTTC. Translating it yields CASSSVSDEQYF. V usage is TRBV4-1 and J usage is TRBJ2-7; no clear D gene. Between the trimmed V and J ends, which lost 5 bases and 5 bases, there was a span of 10 bases. Germline V gene sequence: CDR1 MGHRA, CDR2 YSYEKL. The CDR3 spans 12 residues.

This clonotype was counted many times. DNA of the CDR3: TGTGCCAGCACTTCAGGTGGCTCCTACGAGCAGTACTTC. It encodes CASTSGGSYEQYF. This chain uses TRBV6-5 with TRBJ2-7; D gene unclear. Germline assignment: CDR1 MNHEY and CDR2 SVGAGI. This CDR3 comprises 13 residues. Between the trimmed V and J ends, which lost 7 bases and 0 bases, there was a span of 10 bases.

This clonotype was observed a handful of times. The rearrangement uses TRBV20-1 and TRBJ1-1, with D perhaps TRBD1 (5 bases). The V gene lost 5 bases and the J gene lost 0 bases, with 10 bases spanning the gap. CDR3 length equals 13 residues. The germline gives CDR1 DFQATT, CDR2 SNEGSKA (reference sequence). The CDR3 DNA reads TGCAGTGCTTCCGGGACGGTGAACACTGAAGCTTTCTTT. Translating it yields CSASGTVNTEAFF.